This T cell receptor (beta chain) originates from a study of T-cell reconstitution after alpha-beta-depleted transplantation in children. Unique molecular identifiers featured in how the TCRbeta library was prepared. From the PCR reads, TCRdb called clonotypes with MiXCR, one entry per CDR3 protein. The sample lists some 530,000 distinct CDR3 sequences; roughly an eighth were seen once. Between the trimmed V and J ends, which lost 1 base and 3 bases, there was a span of 22 bases. CDR3 length: 17 amino acids. Germline lookup yields CDR1 DFQATT and CDR2 SNEGSKA (reference sequence). The specimen was PBMCs from the stem cell graft donor, collected from the stem cell graft. The receptor was isolated from a human donor who donated a stem cell graft to a child with combined immunodeficiency. The chain links TRBV20-1 to TRBJ2-7, with D perhaps matching TRBD2 (5 bases). The CDR3 DNA reads TGCAGTGCTAGAGCGCCGTCAATGGGTACAGCGGTCTACGAGCAGTACTTC. It yields the protein CSARAPSMGTAVYEQYF.